Shown below are 7 T cell receptor beta chains from a single sample sequenced in a study of T cells in Graves' hyperthyroidism and ophthalmopathy. RNA transcripts yielded amplified TCR beta CDR3 regions. When the TCR CDR3 underwent first-round RT-PCR, the HTBI primer set was used. TCRdb recomputed calls from the multiplex PCR reads with MiXCR, one row per CDR3 protein. The sample holds around 420,000 distinct CDR3 sequences; approximately 14% are singletons and the top ten take more than 4.5%. The sample was blood. These receptors all come from a woman between 18 and 29 years old with Graves' hyperthyroidism.

This clonotype appeared many times. The chain joins TRBV3-1 to TRBJ1-2; D uncertain. V lost 2 bases, J lost 7 bases, and 5 bases lay in between. From germline, CDR1 is LGHDT and CDR2 YNNKEL (reference sequence). The CDR3 extends over 11 amino acids. CDR3 sequence: CASSQRAGYTF. The CDR3 DNA is TGTGCCAGCAGCCAACGTGCTGGCTACACCTTC.

In its sample, this clonotype was seen a few times. The CDR3 region has the DNA TGTGCCAGCAGCCTTTCCATCGACCAAGAAGCTTTCTTT. Translation: CASSLSIDQEAFF. J is TRBJ1-1 and V is TRBV7-2, with D hard to call. This CDR3 comprises 13 residues. V was trimmed by 5 bases and J by 8 bases, leaving 15 bases between them. The germline V gene encodes CDR1 SGHTA and CDR2 FQGNSA.

A few counts support this clonotype. V gene TRBV20-1 combines with J gene TRBJ2-3; 7 bases map to TRBD1. CDR3 length equals 15 residues. The V gene end was trimmed by 2 bases and the J gene end by 7 bases; junction bases not matched to a gene: 12. Germline CDR1 is DFQATT and CDR2 is SNEGSKA (reference sequence). CDR3 coding DNA: TGCAGTGCTAGAAAACCGGGACAGAGGTCAAATACGCAGTATTTT. This sequence encodes CSARKPGQRSNTQYF.

Concerning this clonotype itself: This may be a read error: a much more frequent sequence differs by one nucleotide. The V gene is TRBV5-1, the J gene TRBJ2-2, with 9 bases identical to TRBD1. CDR1 and CDR2 (germline): SGHRS, YFSETQ. This CDR3 is 14 amino acids long. CDR3 region: CTSSSDRGPGELFF. The CDR3, as DNA: TGCACCAGCAGCTCGGACAGGGGACCCGGGGAGCTGTTTTTT.

As for this clonotype: This clone may be a read error of a much larger clone one base away. The rearrangement links TRBV30 to TRBJ1-1; 7 nucleotides match TRBD1. Germline trimming cut 3 bases from V and 0 bases from J; bases unmatched to any gene: 1. The CDR3 is 13 residues long. Germline CDR1 is GTSNPN and CDR2 is SVGIG (reference sequence). The CDR3 here is CAWRGQMNTEAFF. DNA of the CDR3: TGTGCCTGGAGGGGACAGATGAACACTGAAGCTTTCTTT.

This clonotype was picked up a small number of times. V is TRBV6-1 and J is TRBJ2-5, with unresolved D. V shed 7 bases and J shed 3 bases, with 9 bases lying between them. The CDR3 length is 12 residues. Germline V lookup: CDR1 MNHNS, CDR2 SASEGT. The CDR3 DNA follows: TGTGCCAGCAAAGCGTCGAAAGAGACCCAGTACTTC. This encodes CASKASKETQYF.

The rearrangement uses TRBV11-2 and TRBJ2-6; D is unclear. The CDR3 extends over 15 amino acids. Deletions cut 5 bases from V and 4 bases from J, with 12 bases between. In germline, CDR1 is SGHAT, CDR2 FQNNGV. For the CDR3, the DNA is TGTGCCAGCAGCAAAGCTAGTTCCGGGGCCAACGTCCTGACTTTC. As protein: CASSKASSGANVLTF. Drawing the rest from reference TRBV11-2 and TRBJ2-6, the complete variable domain is EAGVAQSPRYKIIEKRQSVAFWCNPISGHATLYWYQQILGQGPKLLIQFQNNGVVDDSQLPKDRFSAERLKGVDSTLKIQPAKLEDSAVYLCASSKASSGANVLTFGAGSRLTVL.